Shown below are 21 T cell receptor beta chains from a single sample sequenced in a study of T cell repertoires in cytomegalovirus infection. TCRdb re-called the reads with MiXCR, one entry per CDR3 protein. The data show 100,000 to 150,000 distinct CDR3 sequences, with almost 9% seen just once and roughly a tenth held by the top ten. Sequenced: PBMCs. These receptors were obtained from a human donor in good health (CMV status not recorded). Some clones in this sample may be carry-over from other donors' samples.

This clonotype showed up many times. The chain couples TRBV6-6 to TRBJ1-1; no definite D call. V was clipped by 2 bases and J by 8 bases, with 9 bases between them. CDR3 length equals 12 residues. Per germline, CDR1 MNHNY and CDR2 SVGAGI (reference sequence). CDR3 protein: CASSYPRGEAFF. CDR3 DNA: TGTGCCAGCAGTTACCCCCGGGGAGAAGCTTTCTTT.

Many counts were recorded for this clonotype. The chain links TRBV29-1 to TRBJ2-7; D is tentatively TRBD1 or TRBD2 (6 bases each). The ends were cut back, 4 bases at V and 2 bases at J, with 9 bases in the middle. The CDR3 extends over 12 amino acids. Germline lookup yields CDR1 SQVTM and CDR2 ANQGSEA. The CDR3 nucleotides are TGCAGCGTTGCCCGGGGGCCCTACGAGCAGTACTTC. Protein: CSVARGPYEQYF.

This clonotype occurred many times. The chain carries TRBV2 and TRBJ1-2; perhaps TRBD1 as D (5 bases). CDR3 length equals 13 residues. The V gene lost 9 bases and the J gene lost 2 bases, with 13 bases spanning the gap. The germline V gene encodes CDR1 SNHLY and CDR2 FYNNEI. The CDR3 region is CARSGTDNYGYTF. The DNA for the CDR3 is TGTGCCAGATCAGGGACGGACAACTATGGCTACACCTTC.

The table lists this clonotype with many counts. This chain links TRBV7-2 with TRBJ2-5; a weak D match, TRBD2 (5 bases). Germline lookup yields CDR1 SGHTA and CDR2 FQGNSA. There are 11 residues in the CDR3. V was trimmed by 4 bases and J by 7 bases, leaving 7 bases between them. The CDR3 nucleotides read TGTGCCAGCAGCTCAGGAGGGACCCAGTACTTC. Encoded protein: CASSSGGTQYF.

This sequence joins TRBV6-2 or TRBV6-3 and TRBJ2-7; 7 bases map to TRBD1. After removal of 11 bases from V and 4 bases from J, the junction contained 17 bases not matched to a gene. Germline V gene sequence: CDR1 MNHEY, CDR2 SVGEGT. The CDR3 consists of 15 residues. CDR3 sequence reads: CAPSYTHDRDYEQYF. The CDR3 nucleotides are TGTGCCCCCAGTTACACCCACGACAGGGATTACGAGCAGTACTTC.

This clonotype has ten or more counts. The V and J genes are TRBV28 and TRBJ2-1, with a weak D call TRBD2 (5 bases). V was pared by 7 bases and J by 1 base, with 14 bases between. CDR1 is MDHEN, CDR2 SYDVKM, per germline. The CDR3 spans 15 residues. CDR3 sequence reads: CASTRPTGSYNEQFF. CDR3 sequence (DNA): TGTGCCAGCACCAGACCGACGGGGTCCTACAATGAGCAGTTCTTC.

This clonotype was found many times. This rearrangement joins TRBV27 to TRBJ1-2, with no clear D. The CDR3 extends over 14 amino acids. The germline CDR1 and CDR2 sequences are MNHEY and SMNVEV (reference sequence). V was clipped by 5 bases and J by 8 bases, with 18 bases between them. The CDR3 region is CASSPRHYDGGYTF. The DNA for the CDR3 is TGTGCCAGCAGTCCCCGACACTACGATGGGGGCTACACCTTC.

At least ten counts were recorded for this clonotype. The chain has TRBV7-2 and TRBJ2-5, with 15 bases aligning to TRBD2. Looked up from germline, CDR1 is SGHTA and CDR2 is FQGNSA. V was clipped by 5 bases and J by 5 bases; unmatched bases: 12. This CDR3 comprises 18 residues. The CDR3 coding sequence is TGTGCCAGCAGCACCGGGACTAGCGGGAGGTACCGTCCGGAGACCCAGTACTTC. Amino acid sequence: CASSTGTSGRYRPETQYF.

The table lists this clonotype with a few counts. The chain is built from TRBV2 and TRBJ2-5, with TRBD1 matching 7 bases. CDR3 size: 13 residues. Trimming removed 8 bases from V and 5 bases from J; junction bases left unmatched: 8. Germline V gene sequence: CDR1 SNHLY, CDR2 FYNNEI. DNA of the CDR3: TGTGCCAGCTCGGGACAGCTGTTCGAGACCCAGTACTTC. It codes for CASSGQLFETQYF.

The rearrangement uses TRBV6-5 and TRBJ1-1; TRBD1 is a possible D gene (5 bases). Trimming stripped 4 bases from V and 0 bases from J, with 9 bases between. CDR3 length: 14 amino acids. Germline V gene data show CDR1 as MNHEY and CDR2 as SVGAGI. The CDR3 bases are TGTGCCAGCAGTTCCCTACAGGTGAACACTGAAGCTTTCTTT. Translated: CASSSLQVNTEAFF.

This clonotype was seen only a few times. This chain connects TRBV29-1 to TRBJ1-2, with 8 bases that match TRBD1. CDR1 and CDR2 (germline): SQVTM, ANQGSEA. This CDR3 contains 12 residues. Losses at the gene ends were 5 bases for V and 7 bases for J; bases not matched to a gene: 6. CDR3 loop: CSVSAGGSGYTF. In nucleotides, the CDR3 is TGCAGCGTTAGCGCAGGGGGCAGTGGCTACACCTTC.

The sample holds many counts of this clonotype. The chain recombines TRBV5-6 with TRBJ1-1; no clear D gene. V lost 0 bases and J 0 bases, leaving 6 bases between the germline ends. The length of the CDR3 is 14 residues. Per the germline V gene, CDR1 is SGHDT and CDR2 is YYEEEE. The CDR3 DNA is TGTGCCAGCAGCTTGGGAGTTGTGAACACTGAAGCTTTCTTT. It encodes CASSLGVVNTEAFF.

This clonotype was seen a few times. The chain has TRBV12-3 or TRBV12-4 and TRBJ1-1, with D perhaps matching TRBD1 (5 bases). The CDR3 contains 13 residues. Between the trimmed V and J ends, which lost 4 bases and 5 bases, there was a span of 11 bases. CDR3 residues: CASSSGHGTEAFF. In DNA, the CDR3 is TGTGCCAGCAGTTCAGGACATGGAACTGAAGCTTTCTTT.

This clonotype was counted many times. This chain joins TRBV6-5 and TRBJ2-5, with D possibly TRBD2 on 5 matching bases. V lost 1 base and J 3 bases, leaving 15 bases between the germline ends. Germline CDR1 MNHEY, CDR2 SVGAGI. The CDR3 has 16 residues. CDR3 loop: CASSYFPSNREETQYF. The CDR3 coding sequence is TGTGCCAGCAGTTACTTCCCTAGCAATCGAGAAGAGACCCAGTACTTC.

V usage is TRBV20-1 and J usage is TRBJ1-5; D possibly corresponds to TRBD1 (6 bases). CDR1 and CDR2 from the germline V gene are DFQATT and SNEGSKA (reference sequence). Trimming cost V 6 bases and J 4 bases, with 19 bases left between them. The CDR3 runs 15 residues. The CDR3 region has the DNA TGCAGTGCAACTCGGGGGAGGGGGTCAAATCAGCCCCAGCATTTT. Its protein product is CSATRGRGSNQPQHF.

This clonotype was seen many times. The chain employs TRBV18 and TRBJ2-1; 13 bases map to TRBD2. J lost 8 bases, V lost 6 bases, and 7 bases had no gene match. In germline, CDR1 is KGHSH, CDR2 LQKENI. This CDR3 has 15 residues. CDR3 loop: CASSLSGTSGDEQFF. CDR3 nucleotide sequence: TGTGCCAGCTCGCTATCCGGGACTAGCGGGGATGAGCAGTTCTTC. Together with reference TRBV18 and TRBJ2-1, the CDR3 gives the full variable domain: NAGVMQNPRHLVRRRGQEARLRCSPMKGHSHVYWYRQLPEEGLKFMVYLQKENIIDESGMPKERFSAEFPKEGPSILRIQQVVRGDSAAYFCASSLSGTSGDEQFFGPGTRLTVL.

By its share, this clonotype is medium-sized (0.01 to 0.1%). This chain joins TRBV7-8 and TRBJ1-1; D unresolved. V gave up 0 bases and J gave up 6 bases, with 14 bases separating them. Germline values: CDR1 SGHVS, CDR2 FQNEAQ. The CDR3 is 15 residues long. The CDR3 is CASSLAPSGRPEAFF. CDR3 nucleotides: TGTGCCAGCAGCTTAGCCCCTTCCGGACGGCCTGAAGCTTTCTTT.

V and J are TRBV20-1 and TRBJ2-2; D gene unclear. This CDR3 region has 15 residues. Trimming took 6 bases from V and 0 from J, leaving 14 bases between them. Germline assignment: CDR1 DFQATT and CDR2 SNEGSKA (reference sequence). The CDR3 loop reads CSADSDGSNTGELFF. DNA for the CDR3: TGCAGTGCGGATTCGGACGGTTCGAACACCGGGGAGCTGTTTTTT.

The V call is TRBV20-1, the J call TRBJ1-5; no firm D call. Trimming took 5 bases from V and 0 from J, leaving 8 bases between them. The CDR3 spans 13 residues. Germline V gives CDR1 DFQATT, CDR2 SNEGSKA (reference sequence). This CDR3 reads CSAGLGSNQPQHF. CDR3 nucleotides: TGCAGTGCTGGCCTGGGTAGCAATCAGCCCCAGCATTTT.

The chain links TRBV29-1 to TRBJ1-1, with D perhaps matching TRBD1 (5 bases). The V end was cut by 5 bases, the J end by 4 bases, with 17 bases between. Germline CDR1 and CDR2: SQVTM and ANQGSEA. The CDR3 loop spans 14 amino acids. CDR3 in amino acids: CSVKIDGGSTEAFF. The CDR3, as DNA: TGCAGCGTTAAGATCGATGGGGGTTCCACTGAAGCTTTCTTT.

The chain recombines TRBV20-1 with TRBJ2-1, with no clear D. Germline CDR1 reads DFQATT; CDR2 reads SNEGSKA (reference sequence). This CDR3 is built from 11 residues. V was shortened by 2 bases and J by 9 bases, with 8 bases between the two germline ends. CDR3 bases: TGCAGTGCTAGACTAGTATTTGAGCAGTTCTTC. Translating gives CSARLVFEQFF.